This entry lists 21 T cell receptor beta chains sequenced from one sample in a study of blood T cell repertoires in COVID-19. Profiling relied on immunoSEQ multiplex PCR, and the TCRdb table lists in-frame clones only, not all of them. The sample has around 59,000 clones, 70% to 85% seen once. Sequencing was carried out using peripheral blood. Receptors were obtained from a human donor in a cohort sampled during active COVID-19.

The genes are TRBV6-2 or TRBV6-3 and TRBJ2-3; 7 nucleotides agree with TRBD2. This CDR3 is 14 amino acids long. Germline V lookup: CDR1 MNHEY, CDR2 SVGEGT. The trim removed 10 bases at V and 4 bases at J, leaving 11 bases unmatched. CDR3: CATGPGLGSDTQYF. Written as DNA, the CDR3 is TGTGCCACCGGCCCAGGACTAGGGTCAGATACGCAGTATTTT.

The chain employs TRBV6-5 and TRBJ1-2; possible D gene TRBD1, 5 bases. CDR3 length: 14 amino acids. Germline V gene sequence: CDR1 MNHEY, CDR2 SVGAGI. The V end was cut by 6 bases, the J end by 8 bases, with 19 bases between. Here the CDR3 reads CASRTDKGVGGYTF. The CDR3 nucleotides read TGTGCCAGCAGAACCGACAAAGGGGTGGGAGGCTACACCTTC.

This clone was seen just once. The V gene is TRBV7-9, the J gene TRBJ2-4, with D possibly matching TRBD2 (6 bases). Germline CDR1 SEHNR, CDR2 FQNEAQ (reference sequence). V was shortened by 5 bases and J by 1 base, with 21 bases between the two germline ends. The CDR3 covers 18 residues. CDR3 bases: TGTGCCAGCAGCGAAACGGGAGACTTTATTGGGGCCAAAAACATTCAGTACTTC. Translation gives CASSETGDFIGAKNIQYF. The complete variable domain, with remaining parts taken from reference TRBV7-9 and TRBJ2-4, reads DTGVSQNPRHKITKRGQNVTFRCDPISEHNRLYWYRQTLGQGPEFLTYFQNEAQLEKSRLLSDRFSAERPKGSFSTLEIQRTEQGDSAMYLCASSETGDFIGAKNIQYFGAGTRLSVL.

The chain combines TRBV3-1 (or the pseudogene TRBV3-2) with TRBJ2-7; TRBD1 is a possible D gene (6 bases). V was clipped by 5 bases and J by 5 bases, with 10 bases between them. The CDR3 length is 12 residues. Germline-derived CDR1 and CDR2 are LGHDT and YNNKEL (reference sequence). In nucleotides, the CDR3 is TGTGCCAGCAGCTCCAACAGGGACGAGCAGTACTTC. Amino acid sequence: CASSSNRDEQYF.

Comments on this clone: An end of the junction differs from the germline gene, which may be a read error. CDR3 DNA: TGTGCCAGCAGCGTAGACAGGTTTCGAGAGCAGTTCTTC. Residues: CASSVDRFREQFF. V usage is TRBV11-2 and J usage is TRBJ2-1, with a tentative D call TRBD1 (6 bases). Germline-derived CDR1 and CDR2 are SGHAT and FQNNGV. The CDR3 loop spans 13 amino acids.

The rearrangement links TRBV14 to TRBJ2-3; TRBD2 agrees at 10 bases. Germline CDR1 SGHDN, CDR2 FVKESK. This CDR3 comprises 17 residues. V lost 1 base to trimming and J lost 0 bases; unmatched junction nucleotides: 4. The CDR3 region has the DNA TGTGCCAGCAGCCAAGGTGCGGGACTAGCGAGCACAGATACGCAGTATTTT. Translated, it gives CASSQGAGLASTDTQYF.

The chain carries TRBV2 and TRBJ1-2; perhaps TRBD1 as D (5 bases). This CDR3 has 13 amino acids. CDR1 and CDR2 from the germline V gene are SNHLY and FYNNEI. V was pared by 9 bases and J by 10 bases, with 21 bases between. The CDR3 protein is CARGSGSLWDYTF. DNA of the CDR3: TGTGCCAGGGGGTCAGGGTCGCTATGGGACTACACCTTC.

This chain uses TRBV7-2 with TRBJ2-3; 8 nucleotides match TRBD1. CDR1 and CDR2 from the germline V gene are SGHTA and FQGNSA. Trimming took 2 bases from V and 6 from J; bases not matched to a gene: 1. CDR3 length equals 13 residues. The CDR3 DNA follows: TGTGCCAGCAGCTTAAGGGACAGGGATACGCAGTATTTT. This sequence encodes CASSLRDRDTQYF.

The rearrangement links TRBV5-6 to TRBJ2-2, with 9 positions matching TRBD1. The V gene end was trimmed by 3 bases and the J gene end by 5 bases; junction bases not matched to a gene: 5. Germline V CDR1 and CDR2: SGHDT, YYEEEE. The CDR3 has 15 amino acids. The CDR3 loop reads CASSSWTGETGELFF. Here the CDR3 DNA reads TGTGCCAGCAGCTCCTGGACAGGGGAAACCGGGGAGCTGTTTTTT.

The chain combines TRBV4-1 with TRBJ2-7; 7 nucleotides line up with TRBD2. Germline CDR1 is MGHRA and CDR2 is YSYEKL. This CDR3 is 15 amino acids long. V was clipped by 4 bases and J by 7 bases; unmatched bases: 13. The CDR3 is CASSPPTAGVGEQYF. The DNA for the CDR3 is TGCGCCAGCAGCCCCCCCACTGCGGGAGTGGGGGAGCAGTACTTC.

This clone showed up just once. The CDR3 is CATSDSRLAGGPADTQYF. CDR3 bases: TGTGCCACCAGTGATTCCCGACTAGCGGGAGGGCCTGCAGATACGCAGTATTTT. This sequence joins TRBV24-1 and TRBJ2-3; 14 nucleotides line up with TRBD2. V shed 2 bases and J 4 bases; nucleotides not matched to a gene: 7. The CDR3 has 18 amino acids. The germline V gene encodes CDR1 KGHDR and CDR2 SFDVKD.

The chain joins TRBV28 to TRBJ2-7, with 7 bases lining up with TRBD1. J lost 0 bases, V lost 6 bases, and 8 bases had no gene match. This CDR3 region has 15 residues. Germline CDR1 and CDR2: MDHEN and SYDVKM. CDR3 region: CASSPGTALSYEQYF. Written as DNA, the CDR3 is TGTGCCAGCAGCCCCGGGACAGCACTCTCCTACGAGCAGTACTTC.

This clone was seen only once. V gene TRBV9 combines with J gene TRBJ2-1; 9 positions agree with TRBD2. J was trimmed by 7 bases and V by 0 bases; bases with no gene match: 11. In germline, CDR1 is SGDLS, CDR2 YYNGEE. The CDR3 spans 17 residues. As DNA, the CDR3 is TGTGCCAGCAGCGTAGACGTGGGTAGCGGGAGCTGGAATGAGCAGTTCTTC. Protein sequence: CASSVDVGSGSWNEQFF.

V gene TRBV27 combines with J gene TRBJ2-7; TRBD2 matches 14 bases. Germline V CDR1 and CDR2: MNHEY, SMNVEV (reference sequence). This CDR3 is 12 amino acids long. Trimming took 5 bases from V and 12 from J; bases not matched to a gene: 3. The CDR3: CASSPTSGRAYF. The CDR3, as DNA: TGTGCCAGCAGTCCGACTAGCGGGAGGGCGTACTTC.

J is TRBJ2-5 and V is TRBV7-2, with no clear D. The germline V and J ends were trimmed by 1 base and 5 bases, with 14 bases remaining between them. CDR1 and CDR2 (germline): SGHTA, FQGNSA. The CDR3 runs 15 residues. In nucleotides, the CDR3 is TGTGCCAGCAGCTTAGGGAGCCTCATACGGGAGACCCAGTACTTC. This codes for CASSLGSLIRETQYF.

This clone was recorded many times. The J gene is TRBJ2-7, the V gene TRBV29-1; possible D gene TRBD1, 5 bases. The V and J ends lost 3 bases and 3 bases respectively, with 9 bases between them. The germline V gene encodes CDR1 SQVTM and CDR2 ANQGSEA. There are 12 residues in the CDR3. The CDR3 sequence: CSVDPGNYEQYF. The CDR3 nucleotides are TGCAGCGTTGACCCAGGGAACTACGAGCAGTACTTC.

Only one count was recorded for this clone. The chain has TRBV5-4 and TRBJ2-1; D call uncertain. CDR3 size: 13 residues. With 0 bases removed from V and 9 bases from J, the gap between germline ends came to 10 bases. Germline V CDR1 and CDR2: SGHNT, YYREEE (reference sequence). The CDR3 nucleotides read TGTGCCAGCAGCTTGGGTTTAGTTCTTGAGCAGTTCTTC. Encoded protein: CASSLGLVLEQFF.

The rearrangement uses TRBV6-1 and TRBJ2-2; 10 bases are a match to TRBD1. The germline V gene has CDR1 MNHNS and CDR2 SASEGT. There are 21 residues in the CDR3. Trimming at V came to 2 bases and at J to 0 bases, leaving 15 bases not matched to a gene. The chain's CDR3 is CASSEFGTGDVIGPNTGELFF. Here the CDR3 DNA reads TGTGCCAGCAGTGAATTTGGGACAGGGGATGTAATTGGGCCGAACACCGGGGAGCTGTTTTTT.

V and J are TRBV5-1 and TRBJ2-2, with TRBD1 identical over 7 bases. Trimming took 7 bases from V and 3 from J; bases not matched to a gene: 6. The CDR3 covers 14 residues. The germline V gene encodes CDR1 SGHRS and CDR2 YFSETQ. The CDR3 DNA reads as TGCGCCAGCGAACAGGGGTCGCACACCGGGGAGCTGTTTTTT. Translated: CASEQGSHTGELFF.

The chain couples TRBV28 to TRBJ1-5, with unresolved D. The CDR3 sequence is 12 residues long. Trimming took off 3 bases at V and 6 bases at J, with 6 bases between the two ends. Germline CDR1 and CDR2: MDHEN and SYDVKM. This CDR3 is CASSFWAQPQHF. For the CDR3, the DNA is TGTGCCAGCAGTTTTTGGGCTCAGCCCCAGCATTTT.

CDR3 DNA: TGTGCCATCAAGGAGCGGGAGGGCAGGAGTAATGAGCAGTTCTTC. Encoded protein: CAIKEREGRSNEQFF. The chain joins TRBV10-3 to TRBJ2-1; 10 nucleotides agree with TRBD2. Germline CDR1 reads ENHRY; CDR2 reads SYGVKD. The trim removed 7 bases at V and 7 bases at J, leaving 10 bases unmatched. This CDR3 has 15 residues.